The next 11 T cell receptor beta chains were all read from a single sample in a study of T cells in Graves' hyperthyroidism and ophthalmopathy (dated 2019 in TCRdb). Receptor amplification or capture employed multiplex PCR. Sequencing used an Illumina HiSeq 2000. TCR beta CDR3 regions were amplified from RNA transcripts. The first round of RT-PCR for the TCR CDR3 was performed with the HTBI primer set and the Qiagen OneStep RT-PCR kit. The raw public reads went through TCRdb reprocessing: fastp at Q25, MiXCR clone calling, in-frame beta chains kept. Each entry merges the rows of one CDR3 protein and shows their most common DNA and genes. This sample is represented by about 270,000 distinct CDR3 sequences; 20% to 25% of them were singletons. Around two thirds of the sample is held by the ten biggest clonotypes. What was sequenced was blood. These receptors were collected from a young man with Graves' ophthalmopathy.

The chain recombines TRBV7-3 with TRBJ2-1, with TRBD2 matching over 8 bases. V dropped 5 bases and J dropped 5; count of bases not matched to a gene: 14. This CDR3 contains 17 residues. Germline assignment: CDR1 SGHTA and CDR2 FQGTGA. CDR3 coding DNA: TGTGCCAGCAGCCTAATAACCGGGACTAGGGGCGACAATGAGCAGTTCTTC. It encodes CASSLITGTRGDNEQFF.

The chain has TRBV6-1 and TRBJ2-1; possible D gene TRBD1, 5 bases. In germline, CDR1 is MNHNS, CDR2 SASEGT. The CDR3 covers 12 residues. V shed 5 bases and J shed 7 bases, with 9 bases lying between them. In DNA form, the CDR3 reads TGTGCCAGCAGTCTAGGGGTGAATGAGCAGTTCTTC. The encoded protein is CASSLGVNEQFF.

V usage is TRBV4-1 and J usage is TRBJ2-2, with D possibly called TRBD1 or TRBD2 (5 bases each). The germline V and J ends were trimmed by 4 bases and 0 bases, with 12 bases remaining between them. This CDR3 spans 16 amino acids. Germline CDR1 and CDR2: MGHRA and YSYEKL. The CDR3 DNA is TGCGCCAGCAGCCCATACGTGGGGGCGAACACCGGGGAGCTGTTTTTT. This codes for CASSPYVGANTGELFF.

The genes are TRBV12-3 or TRBV12-4 and TRBJ2-1; 7 bases are shared with TRBD2. Trimming removed 6 bases from V and 4 bases from J; junction bases left unmatched: 9. This CDR3 comprises 15 residues. DNA for the CDR3: TGTGCCAGCAGGGCCCGACTAGCTCGGTACAATGAGCAGTTCTTC. Translated: CASRARLARYNEQFF.

This clonotype was observed a single time. V usage is TRBV6-1 and J usage is TRBJ1-1, with D possibly matching TRBD1 (5 bases). Trimming shortened V by 4 bases and J by 5 bases, and 11 bases separated the two germline ends. In germline, CDR1 is MNHNS, CDR2 SASEGT. The CDR3 runs 13 residues. The CDR3 coding sequence is TGTGCCAGCAGTGGACAGATAGAAACTGAAGCTTTCTTT. This gives the protein CASSGQIETEAFF.

This chain uses TRBV27 with TRBJ2-3; 9 nucleotides line up with TRBD2. The CDR3 totals 14 residues. CDR1 is MNHEY and CDR2 is SMNVEV in the germline V gene (reference sequence). After removal of 6 bases from V and 4 bases from J, the junction contained 5 bases not matched to a gene. The CDR3 reads CASSAGGPPDTQYF. In nucleotides, the CDR3 is TGTGCCAGCAGCGCGGGAGGGCCCCCAGATACGCAGTATTTT.

This clonotype has more than one count but fewer than ten. The chain links TRBV20-1 to TRBJ2-3; 7 positions match TRBD2. J gave up 7 bases and V 2 bases, and 9 bases lay outside the gene matches. Germline CDR1 DFQATT, CDR2 SNEGSKA (reference sequence). This CDR3 is built from 14 residues. The CDR3 DNA reads as TGCAGTGCTAGAAAGGATGGGGGGGAGTATACGCAGTATTTT. Encoded protein: CSARKDGGEYTQYF.

A note on this clonotype: In this CDR3 the conserved last residue, phenylalanine or tryptophan, is missing, so a read error is likely. The chain has TRBV5-5 and TRBJ2-7; TRBD2 agrees at 7 bases. V dropped 4 bases and J dropped 0; count of bases not matched to a gene: 7. CDR1 is SGHKS, CDR2 YYEKEE, per germline (reference sequence). The CDR3 has 15 residues. The CDR3 spells CASSRTGGSSYEQYS. The CDR3 DNA is TGTGCCAGCAGCCGTACAGGCGGGAGCTCCTACGAGCAGTACTCC.

This clonotype was seen a few times. V usage is TRBV6-1 and J usage is TRBJ2-7; D may be TRBD2 (6 bases). The CDR3 extends over 15 amino acids. V lost 6 bases and J lost 4, with 19 bases in between. From germline, CDR1 is MNHNS and CDR2 SASEGT. CDR3 region: CASRERDAGLYEQYF. CDR3 bases: TGTGCCAGCAGGGAAAGGGACGCGGGGCTATACGAGCAGTACTTC.

Only a few counts were recorded for this clonotype. The chain combines TRBV20-1 with TRBJ2-7; D unclear. The CDR3 consists of 13 residues. Germline-derived CDR1 and CDR2 are DFQATT and SNEGSKA (reference sequence). Trimming cost V 7 bases and J 4 bases, with 17 bases left between them. This CDR3 is CSVARTGPYEQYF. For the CDR3, the DNA is TGCAGTGTCGCCCGGACCGGTCCTTACGAGCAGTACTTC.

The chain links TRBV5-1 to TRBJ2-7, with D unresolved. With 3 bases removed from V and 3 bases from J, the gap between germline ends came to 13 bases. CDR1 and CDR2 from the germline V gene are SGHRS and YFSETQ. There are 14 residues in the CDR3. The CDR3 nucleotides are TGCGCCAGCAGCTCTACCCAAGGGCACTACGAGCAGTACTTC. It specifies CASSSTQGHYEQYF.